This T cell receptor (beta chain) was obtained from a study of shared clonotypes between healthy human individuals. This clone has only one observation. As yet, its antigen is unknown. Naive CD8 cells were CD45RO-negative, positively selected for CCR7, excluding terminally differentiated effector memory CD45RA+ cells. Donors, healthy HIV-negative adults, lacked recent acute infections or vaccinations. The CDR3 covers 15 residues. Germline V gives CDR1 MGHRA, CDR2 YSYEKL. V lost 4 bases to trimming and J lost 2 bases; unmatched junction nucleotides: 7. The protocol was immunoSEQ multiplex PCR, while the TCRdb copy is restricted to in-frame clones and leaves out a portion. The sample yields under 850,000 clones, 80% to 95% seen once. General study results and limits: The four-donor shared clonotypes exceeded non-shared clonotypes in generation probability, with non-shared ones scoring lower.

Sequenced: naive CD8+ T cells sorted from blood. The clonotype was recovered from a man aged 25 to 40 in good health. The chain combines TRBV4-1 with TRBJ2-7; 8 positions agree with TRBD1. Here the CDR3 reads CASSLSRDRTYEQYF. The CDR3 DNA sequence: TGCGCCAGCAGCCTTTCGAGGGACAGGACCTACGAGCAGTACTTC.